What follows are 16 T cell receptor beta chains derived from one specimen sequenced in a study of T cells in Graves' hyperthyroidism and ophthalmopathy (dated by TCRdb to about 2019). Library creation used multiplex PCR. The instrument given in TCRdb is Illumina HiSeq 2000. The TCR beta CDR3 regions were amplified from the RNA transcripts. The TCR CDR3 was subjected to a first round of RT-PCR using the HTBI primer set and the Qiagen OneStep RT-PCR kit. TCRdb reran the public reads through fastp at Q25 and MiXCR, keeping productive beta chains. Rows are combined by CDR3 protein, so each entry shows the most common genes and DNA. The sample contains 600,000 to 850,000 distinct CDR3 sequences, around 20% of them found a single time. The top ten clones comprise 15% to 20% of the sample. The sample was blood. The receptors originated from a woman in her forties or fifties with Graves' hyperthyroidism that later progressed to Graves' ophthalmopathy.

This clonotype has ten or more counts. The chain recombines TRBV2 with TRBJ1-2, with 7 bases lining up with TRBD1. The CDR3 has 12 amino acids. The germline V gene has CDR1 SNHLY and CDR2 FYNNEI. With V trimmed by 9 bases and J by 4 bases, 5 bases remained unmatched. For the CDR3, the DNA is TGTGCCAGTGGGGACAGTTTCTATGGCTACACCTTC. Encoded protein: CASGDSFYGYTF.

A note on this clonotype: An end of the junction differs from the germline gene, which may be a read error. The chain carries TRBV10-2 and TRBJ1-1, with D possibly TRBD1 on 6 matching bases. CDR1 WSHSY and CDR2 SAAADI come from the germline V gene. The CDR3 extends over 13 amino acids. The CDR3 region is CASSEYRDTEAFF. The CDR3 nucleotides read TGTGCCAGCAGTGAGTACAGGGACACTGAAGCTTTCTTT.

There are many counts of this clonotype. The gene calls are TRBV15 and TRBJ1-2; 8 bases fit TRBD1. The CDR3 covers 14 residues. With 3 bases clipped from V and 3 bases from J, the junction kept 3 bases outside the gene matches. Germline values: CDR1 LNHNV, CDR2 YYDKDF (reference sequence). For the CDR3, the DNA is TGTGCCACCAGCAGTATGACAGGGGACTATGGCTACACCTTC. It translates to CATSSMTGDYGYTF. The variable domain in full, completed from reference TRBV15 and TRBJ1-2, reads DAMVIQNPRYQVTQFGKPVTLSCSQTLNHNVMYWYQQKSSQAPKLLFHYYDKDFNNEADTPDNFQSRRPNTSFCFLDIRSPGLGDTAMYLCATSSMTGDYGYTFGSGTRLTVV.

The gene calls are TRBV10-2 and TRBJ2-7; unclear D gene. CDR1 is WSHSY and CDR2 is SAAADI in the germline V gene. The CDR3 length is 16 residues. V was shortened by 0 bases and J by 0 bases, with 12 bases between the two germline ends. CDR3 region: CASSESLGPSSYEQYF. The DNA of the CDR3 is TGCGCCAGCAGTGAGTCGTTGGGCCCCAGCTCCTACGAGCAGTACTTC.

The table lists this clonotype with many counts. The rearrangement joins TRBV4-1 to TRBJ1-4; D remains unclear. CDR1 MGHRA and CDR2 YSYEKL come from the germline V gene. The CDR3 has 15 residues. Trimming left V 3 bases short and J 3 bases short, with 11 bases between. The CDR3: CASSQFGQANEKLFF. In DNA form, the CDR3 reads TGCGCCAGCAGCCAGTTCGGGCAGGCTAATGAAAAACTGTTTTTT.

This sequence joins TRBV5-4 and TRBJ2-7; D may match TRBD1 or TRBD2 (5 bases each). Between the trimmed V and J ends, which lost 3 bases and 3 bases, there was a span of 16 bases. This CDR3 is 15 amino acids long. Germline assignment: CDR1 SGHNT and CDR2 YYREEE (reference sequence). CDR3: CASSSGSRGIYEQYF. The DNA of the CDR3 is TGTGCCAGCAGCTCGGGGTCGAGGGGTATCTACGAGCAGTACTTC.

Notes on this clonotype: A much bigger clone sits one base away, suggesting this may be a read error. This chain uses TRBV4-1 with TRBJ2-3, with 7 bases lining up with TRBD2. Germline lookup yields CDR1 MGHRA and CDR2 YSYEKL. Unmatched junction bases numbered 5, after V lost 6 bases and J lost 5 bases. The CDR3 extends over 13 amino acids. CDR3 DNA sequence: TGCGCCAGCAGTGGGGGGGGGGGAGATACGCAGTATTTT. It yields the protein CASSGGGGDTQYF.

The rearrangement joins TRBV11-2 to TRBJ1-1; tentative D call: TRBD1 (5 bases). V lost 6 bases, J lost 9 bases, and 14 bases lay in between. The CDR3 extends over 12 amino acids. CDR1 is SGHAT and CDR2 is FQNNGV in the germline V gene. CDR3 sequence reads: CASSFGQGKAFF. The CDR3 DNA reads TGTGCCAGCAGTTTCGGACAAGGTAAAGCTTTCTTT.

The chain carries TRBV19 and TRBJ1-4; D might be TRBD1 (5 bases). Germline V gene sequence: CDR1 LNHDA, CDR2 SQIVND (reference sequence). The CDR3 is 13 amino acids. Trimming stripped 5 bases from V and 6 bases from J, with 10 bases between. Written as DNA, the CDR3 is TGTGCCAGTAGTCTGCGGGGGGATGAAAAACTGTTTTTT. Translation gives CASSLRGDEKLFF.

This clonotype was counted ten times or more. The V and J genes are TRBV12-3 or TRBV12-4 and TRBJ2-1, with 9 nucleotides matching TRBD2. Unmatched junction bases numbered 6, after V lost 3 bases and J lost 6 bases. The CDR3 totals 15 residues. The CDR3 reads CASSFGAGGLNEQFF. CDR3 DNA: TGTGCCAGCAGTTTTGGGGCGGGGGGGCTCAATGAGCAGTTCTTC.

This sequence joins TRBV11-2 and TRBJ2-7, with TRBD1 matching 7 bases. Germline CDR1 reads SGHAT; CDR2 reads FQNNGV. V shed 6 bases and J 4 bases; nucleotides not matched to a gene: 12. CDR3 length equals 15 residues. The CDR3 loop reads CASRPDRDPAYEQYF. CDR3 sequence (DNA): TGTGCCAGCAGACCCGACAGGGACCCCGCTTACGAGCAGTACTTC.

This chain uses TRBV11-2 with TRBJ1-3; tentatively, D is TRBD1 (6 bases). Trimming pared 5 bases from V and 1 base from J, leaving 18 bases between. The CDR3 runs 17 residues. Germline CDR1 SGHAT, CDR2 FQNNGV. The CDR3: CASSHSQGIGSGNTIYF. As DNA, the CDR3 is TGTGCCAGCAGCCACAGCCAGGGGATCGGATCTGGAAACACCATATATTTT.

This clonotype has more than one count but fewer than ten. This chain connects TRBV30 to TRBJ1-5; D gene ambiguous. The CDR3 spans 16 residues. The germline gives CDR1 GTSNPN, CDR2 SVGIG (reference sequence). The germline V and J ends were trimmed by 0 bases and 1 base, with 13 bases remaining between them. The chain's CDR3 is CAWSVPLGTSNQPQHF. The CDR3 DNA reads TGTGCCTGGAGTGTACCTCTGGGTACGAGCAATCAGCCCCAGCATTTT.

As concerns this clonotype: A much larger clone is a single base away; this may be a read error. This rearrangement joins TRBV30 to TRBJ1-2, with D unclear. The V end was cut by 0 bases, the J end by 8 bases, with 13 bases between. The CDR3 is 13 residues long. CDR1 and CDR2 (germline): GTSNPN, SVGIG (reference sequence). The CDR3 region is CAWSVLESSGYTF. In DNA form, the CDR3 reads TGTGCCTGGAGTGTACTGGAATCCTCCGGCTACACCTTC.

On this clonotype: The germline gene is not matched at one end of the junction; a read error may be the cause. The chain links TRBV4-1 to TRBJ1-4; 7 positions agree with TRBD1. Germline CDR1 reads MGHRA; CDR2 reads YSYEKL. The CDR3 extends over 15 amino acids. As DNA, the CDR3 is TGCGCCAGCAGCCGAGCTCTAGGAACAGGGGCAAAACCGTTTTTT. Its protein product is CASSRALGTGAKPFF.

This clonotype was counted between two and nine times. The V call is TRBV6-1, the J call TRBJ2-5; 7 bases align to TRBD1. With V trimmed by 8 bases and J by 3 bases, 9 bases remained unmatched. This CDR3 has 14 residues. The germline V gene encodes CDR1 MNHNS and CDR2 SASEGT. CDR3 DNA: TGTGCCAGCGCCTCTGGGACAGTAAAAGAGACCCAGTACTTC. Protein sequence: CASASGTVKETQYF.